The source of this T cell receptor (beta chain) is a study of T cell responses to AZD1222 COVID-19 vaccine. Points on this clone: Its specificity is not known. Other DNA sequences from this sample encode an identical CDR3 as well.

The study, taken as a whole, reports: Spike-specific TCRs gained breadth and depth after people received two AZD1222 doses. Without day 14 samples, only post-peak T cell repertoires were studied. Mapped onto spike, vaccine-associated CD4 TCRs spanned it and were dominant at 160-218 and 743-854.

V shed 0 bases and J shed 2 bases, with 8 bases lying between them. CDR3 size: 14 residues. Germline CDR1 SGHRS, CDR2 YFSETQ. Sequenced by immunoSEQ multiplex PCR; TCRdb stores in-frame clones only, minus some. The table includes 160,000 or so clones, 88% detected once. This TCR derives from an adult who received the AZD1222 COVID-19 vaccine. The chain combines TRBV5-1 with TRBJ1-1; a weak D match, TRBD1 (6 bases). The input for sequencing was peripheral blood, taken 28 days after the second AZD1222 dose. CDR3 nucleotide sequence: TGCGCCAGCAGCTTGGGGACAGCAAACACTGAAGCTTTCTTT. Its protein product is CASSLGTANTEAFF.